The 10 T cell receptor beta chains in this list originate from one sample, sequenced in a study of graft-versus-host responses after intestinal transplantation. Antigens of these TCRs are unknown. TCRdb keeps only in-frame clones here, not all; method: immunoSEQ multiplex PCR. Here the sample spans around 100,000 clones, approximately 94% being singletons. The material was unstimulated CD4+ T cells sorted from spleen or lymph node cells, obtained before transplant. All receptors come from a human donor who was the organ donor for an intestinal transplant.

The CDR3 region has the DNA TGTGCCAGCAGGGGACAGCCCCAAGAGACCCAGTACTTC. Translation: CASRGQPQETQYF. J is TRBJ2-5 and V is TRBV28, with 7 positions matching TRBD1. The germline gives CDR1 MDHEN, CDR2 SYDVKM. With V trimmed by 6 bases and J by 1 base, 2 bases remained unmatched. There are 13 residues in the CDR3.

V is TRBV2 and J is TRBJ1-1, with D hard to call. Germline values: CDR1 SNHLY, CDR2 FYNNEI. CDR3 length: 12 amino acids. Trimming cost V 7 bases and J 0 bases, with 6 bases left between them. CDR3 amino acids: CASKALNTEAFF. The CDR3, as DNA: TGTGCCAGCAAGGCGTTGAACACTGAAGCTTTCTTT.

V gene TRBV6-1 combines with J gene TRBJ2-5, with D possibly TRBD2 on 6 matching bases. CDR1 is MNHNS and CDR2 is SASEGT in the germline V gene. Trimming pared 5 bases from V and 5 bases from J, leaving 15 bases between. The CDR3 totals 14 residues. CDR3 protein: CASSTTRSIETQYF. The CDR3 nucleotides read TGTGCCAGCAGTACGACTAGAAGTATTGAGACCCAGTACTTC.

V is TRBV30 and J is TRBJ1-6; 9 bases match TRBD1. V lost 2 bases and J lost 10; bases outside the gene matches: 9. The germline V gene encodes CDR1 GTSNPN and CDR2 SVGIG (reference sequence). The CDR3 loop spans 15 amino acids. This CDR3 reads CAWSPKDRGKSPLHF. The CDR3 region has the DNA TGTGCCTGGAGTCCCAAGGACAGGGGTAAATCACCCCTCCACTTT.

This clone was seen just once. The genes are TRBV11-2 and TRBJ2-7; 8 bases agree with TRBD1. The CDR3 is 14 amino acids. The J segment lost 4 bases and the V segment lost 5 bases, leaving 7 bases of the junction unmatched. Germline CDR1 reads SGHAT; CDR2 reads FQNNGV. The CDR3 DNA reads TGTGCCAGCAGCCCTTGGACAGGGCCATACGAGCAGTACTTC. This sequence encodes CASSPWTGPYEQYF.

The CDR3 reads CASSEVGQGEQYF. Here the CDR3 DNA reads TGTGCCAGCAGTGAAGTAGGGCAGGGCGAGCAGTACTTC. The chain links TRBV6-9 to TRBJ2-7; a weak D match, TRBD1 (5 bases). Germline loops: CDR1 MNHGY, CDR2 SVAAGI. With 5 bases removed from V and 6 bases from J, the gap between germline ends came to 14 bases. The CDR3 is made up of 13 amino acids.

This chain uses TRBV7-3 with TRBJ1-2; TRBD1 matches 8 bases. Per the germline V gene, CDR1 is SGHTA and CDR2 is FQGTGA. This CDR3 region has 15 residues. Trimming removed 2 bases from V and 2 bases from J; junction bases left unmatched: 4. Here the CDR3 DNA reads TGTGCCAGCAGCTTAGGAGGACAGGGAAACTATGGCTACACCTTC. Its protein is CASSLGGQGNYGYTF. The variable domain in full, completed from reference TRBV7-3 and TRBJ1-2, reads GAGVSQTPSNKVTEKGKYVELRCDPISGHTALYWYRQSLGQGPEFLIYFQGTGAADDSGLPNDRFFAVRPEGSVSTLKIQRTERGDSAVYLCASSLGGQGNYGYTFGSGTRLTVV.

V is TRBV2 and J is TRBJ2-7; 9 bases are shared with TRBD2. The CDR3 is 13 amino acids. Looked up from germline, CDR1 is SNHLY and CDR2 is FYNNEI. The trim removed 5 bases at V and 6 bases at J, leaving 5 bases unmatched. In DNA form, the CDR3 reads TGTGCCAGCAGTAAGGGACTAGCTCTCGAGCAGTACTTC. It codes for CASSKGLALEQYF.

CDR3 nucleotides: TGTGCCAGCAGTAAGGGTCATCACAGATTCCAGTACTTC. Its translation is CASSKGHHRFQYF. The chain joins TRBV25-1 to TRBJ2-5; D not certain. Trimming took off 5 bases at V and 10 bases at J, with 17 bases between the two ends. The CDR3 covers 13 residues. The germline CDR1 and CDR2 sequences are MGHDK and SYGVNS.

This clone was recorded only once. J is TRBJ1-4 and V is TRBV28, with D tentatively TRBD1 (5 bases). The germline V gene encodes CDR1 MDHEN and CDR2 SYDVKM. This CDR3 spans 16 amino acids. Trimming pared 5 bases from V and 8 bases from J, leaving 21 bases between. The CDR3 DNA reads TGTGCCAGCAGTCCGCTCGGTGGGGCGAAAAAGGAAAAACTGTTTTTT. This codes for CASSPLGGAKKEKLFF.